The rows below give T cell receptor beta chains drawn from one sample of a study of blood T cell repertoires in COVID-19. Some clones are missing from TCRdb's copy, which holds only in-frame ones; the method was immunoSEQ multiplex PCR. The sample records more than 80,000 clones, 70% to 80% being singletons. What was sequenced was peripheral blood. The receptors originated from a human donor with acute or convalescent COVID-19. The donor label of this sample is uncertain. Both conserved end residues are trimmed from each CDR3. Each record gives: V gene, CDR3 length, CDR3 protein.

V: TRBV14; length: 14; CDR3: ASSHLTSGIYNEQF
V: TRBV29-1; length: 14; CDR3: SVALPGGATNYGYT
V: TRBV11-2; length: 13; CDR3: ASSSRTGLDEKLF
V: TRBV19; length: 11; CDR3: ASSIGGKETQY
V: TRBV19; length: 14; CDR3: ASSPTLARTYNEQF
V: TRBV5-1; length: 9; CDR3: ASSLSDTQY
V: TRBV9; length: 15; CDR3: ASSVERGTRYTGELF
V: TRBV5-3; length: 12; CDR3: ARSPAQGRYGYT
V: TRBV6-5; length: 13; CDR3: ASSYLGAGNTEAF
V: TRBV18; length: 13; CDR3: ASSPAPGKSSPLH
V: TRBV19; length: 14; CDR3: ASSPRTSAIGNEQF
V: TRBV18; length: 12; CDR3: ASSPGLANNEQF
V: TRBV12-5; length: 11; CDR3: ASAMGGATEAF
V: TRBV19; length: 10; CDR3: ASSTSSDTQY
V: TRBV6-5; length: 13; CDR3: ASSRQGVMNTEAF
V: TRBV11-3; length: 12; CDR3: ASSRGLGPDTQY
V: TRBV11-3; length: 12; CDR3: ASSLYGDSGELF
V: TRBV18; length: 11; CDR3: ASSPESNQPQH
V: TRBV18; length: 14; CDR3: ASSPRGQHPTGELF
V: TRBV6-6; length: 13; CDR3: ASGSGTGFHQPQH
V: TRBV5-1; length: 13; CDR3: ASSYGTTTNEKLF
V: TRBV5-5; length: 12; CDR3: ASSLDRVENTIY
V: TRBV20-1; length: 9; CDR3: SARPSYGYT
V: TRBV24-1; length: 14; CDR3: ATSVRRAGGHYEQF
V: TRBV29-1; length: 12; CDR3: SVDGLARHYGYT
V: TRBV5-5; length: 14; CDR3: ASSLRVEIRNTEAF
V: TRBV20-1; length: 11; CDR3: SASVGQGRIQY
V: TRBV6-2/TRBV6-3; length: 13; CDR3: ASSYGWTDNYGYT
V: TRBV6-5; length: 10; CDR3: ASSLINSPLH
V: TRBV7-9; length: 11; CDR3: ASSDTLNTEAF
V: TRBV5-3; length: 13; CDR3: ARSLSDRAKNIQY
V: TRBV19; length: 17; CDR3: ASSIGVPRGAAKADGYT
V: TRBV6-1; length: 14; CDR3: ASSESPGRSYNEQF
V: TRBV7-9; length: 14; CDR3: ASSLISTGSNYGYT
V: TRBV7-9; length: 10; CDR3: ASSFGTFGYT
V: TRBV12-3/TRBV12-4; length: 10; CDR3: ASSVGESPLH
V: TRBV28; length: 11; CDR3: ASSSRQGAGYT
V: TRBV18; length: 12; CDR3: ASSPGGRNQPQH
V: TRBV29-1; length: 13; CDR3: SSSTLEGSGNTIY
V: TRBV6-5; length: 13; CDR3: ASSYSISGLNGYT
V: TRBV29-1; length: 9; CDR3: SVGAGYEQY
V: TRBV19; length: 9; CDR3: ASIRNTEAF
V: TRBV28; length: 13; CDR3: ACCGVGQGASEAF
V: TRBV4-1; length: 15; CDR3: ASSQGPTGVLYNEQF
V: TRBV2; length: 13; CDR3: ASSEAAREGSPLH
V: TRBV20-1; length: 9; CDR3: SAENQETQY
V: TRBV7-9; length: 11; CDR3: ASRPILGPEAF